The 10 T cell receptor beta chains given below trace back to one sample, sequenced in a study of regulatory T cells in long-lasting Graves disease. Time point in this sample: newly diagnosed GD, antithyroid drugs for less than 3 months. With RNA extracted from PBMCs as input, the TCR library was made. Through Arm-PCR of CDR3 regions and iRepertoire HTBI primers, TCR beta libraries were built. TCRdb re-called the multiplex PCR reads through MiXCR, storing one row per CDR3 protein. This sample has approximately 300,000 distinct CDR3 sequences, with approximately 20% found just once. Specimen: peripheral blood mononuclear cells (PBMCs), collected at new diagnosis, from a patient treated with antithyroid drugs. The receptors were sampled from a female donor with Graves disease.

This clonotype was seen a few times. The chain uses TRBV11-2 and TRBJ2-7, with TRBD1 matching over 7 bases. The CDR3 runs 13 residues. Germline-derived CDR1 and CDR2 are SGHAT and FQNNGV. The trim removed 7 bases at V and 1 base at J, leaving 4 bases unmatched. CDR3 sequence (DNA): TGTGCCAGCAAGGGACAGAATTCCTACGAGCAGTACTTC. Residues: CASKGQNSYEQYF.

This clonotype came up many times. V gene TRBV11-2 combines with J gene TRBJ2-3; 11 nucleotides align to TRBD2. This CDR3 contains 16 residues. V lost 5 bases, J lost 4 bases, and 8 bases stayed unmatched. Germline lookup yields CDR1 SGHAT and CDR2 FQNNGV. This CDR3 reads CASSLYLAGGPDTQYF. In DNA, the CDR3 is TGTGCCAGCAGCCTGTACCTAGCGGGAGGTCCAGATACGCAGTATTTT. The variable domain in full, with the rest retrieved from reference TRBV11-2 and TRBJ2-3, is EAGVAQSPRYKIIEKRQSVAFWCNPISGHATLYWYQQILGQGPKLLIQFQNNGVVDDSQLPKDRFSAERLKGVDSTLKIQPAKLEDSAVYLCASSLYLAGGPDTQYFGPGTRLTVL.

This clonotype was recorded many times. This CDR3 reads CASSSSGQTTDTQYF. In DNA, the CDR3 is TGTGCCAGCAGCTCGTCGGGACAGACCACAGATACGCAGTATTTT. The rearrangement links TRBV11-3 to TRBJ2-3; TRBD1 aligns across 7 bases. The CDR3 is made up of 15 amino acids. The germline gives CDR1 SGHNT, CDR2 YENEEA. V shed 4 bases, J shed 2 bases, and the junction held 6 bases outside the gene matches.

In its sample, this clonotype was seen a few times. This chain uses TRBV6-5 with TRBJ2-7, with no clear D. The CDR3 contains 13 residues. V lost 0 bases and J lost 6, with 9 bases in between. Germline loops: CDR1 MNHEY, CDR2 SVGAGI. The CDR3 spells CASSYSLFLEQYF. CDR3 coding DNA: TGTGCCAGCAGTTACTCCCTATTTCTCGAGCAGTACTTC.

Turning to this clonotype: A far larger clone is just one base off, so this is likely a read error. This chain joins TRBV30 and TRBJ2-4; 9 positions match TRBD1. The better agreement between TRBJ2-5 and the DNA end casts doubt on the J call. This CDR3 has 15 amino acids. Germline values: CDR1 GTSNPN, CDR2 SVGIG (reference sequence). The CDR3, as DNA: TGTGCCTGGGGTCAAACAGGGGGCGCGCAGGAGACCCAGTACTTC. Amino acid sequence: CAWGQTGGAQETQYF.

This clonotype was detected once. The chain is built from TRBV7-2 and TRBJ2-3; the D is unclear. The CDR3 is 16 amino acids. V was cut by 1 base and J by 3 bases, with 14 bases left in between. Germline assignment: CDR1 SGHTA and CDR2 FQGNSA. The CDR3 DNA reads TGTGCCAGCAGCTTAGACAAAACGGGCGTAACAGATACGCAGTATTTT. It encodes CASSLDKTGVTDTQYF.

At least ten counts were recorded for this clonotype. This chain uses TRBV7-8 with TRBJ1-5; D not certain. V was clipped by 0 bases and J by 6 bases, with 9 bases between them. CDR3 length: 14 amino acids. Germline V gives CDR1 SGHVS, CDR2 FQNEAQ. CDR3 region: CASSLASGSQPQHF. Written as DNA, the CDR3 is TGTGCCAGCAGCTTAGCGTCCGGGTCTCAGCCCCAGCATTTT. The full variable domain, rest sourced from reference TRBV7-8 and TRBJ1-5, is GAGVSQSPRYKVAKRGQDVALRCDPISGHVSLFWYQQALGQGPEFLTYFQNEAQLDKSGLPSDRFFAERPEGSVSTLKIQRTQQEDSAVYLCASSLASGSQPQHFGDGTRLSIL.

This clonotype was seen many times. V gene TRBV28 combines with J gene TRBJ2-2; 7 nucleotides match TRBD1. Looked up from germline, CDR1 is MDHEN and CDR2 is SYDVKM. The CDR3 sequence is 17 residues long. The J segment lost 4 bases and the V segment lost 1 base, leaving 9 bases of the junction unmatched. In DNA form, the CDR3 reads TGTGCCAGCAGTTTATCCAATCCGGCAGGGGGCACCGGGGAGCTGTTTTTT. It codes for CASSLSNPAGGTGELFF. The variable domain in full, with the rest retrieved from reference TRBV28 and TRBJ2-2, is DVKVTQSSRYLVKRTGEKVFLECVQDMDHENMFWYRQDPGLGLRLIYFSYDVKMKEKGDIPEGYSVSREKKERFSLILESASTNQTSMYLCASSLSNPAGGTGELFFGEGSRLTVL.

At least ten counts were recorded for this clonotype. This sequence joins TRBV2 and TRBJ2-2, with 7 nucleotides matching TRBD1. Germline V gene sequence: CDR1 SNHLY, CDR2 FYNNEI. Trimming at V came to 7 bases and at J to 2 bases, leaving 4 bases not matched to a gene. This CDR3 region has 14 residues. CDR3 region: CASKNRGNTGELFF. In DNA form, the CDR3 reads TGTGCCAGCAAGAACAGGGGAAACACCGGGGAGCTGTTTTTT.

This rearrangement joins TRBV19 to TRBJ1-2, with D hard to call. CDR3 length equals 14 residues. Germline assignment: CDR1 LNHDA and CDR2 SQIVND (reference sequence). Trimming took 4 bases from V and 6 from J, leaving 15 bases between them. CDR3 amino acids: CASSTAPGMDGYTF. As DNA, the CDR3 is TGTGCCAGTAGTACGGCCCCCGGGATGGATGGCTACACCTTC. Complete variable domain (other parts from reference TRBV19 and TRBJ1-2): DGGITQSPKYLFRKEGQNVTLSCEQNLNHDAMYWYRQDPGQGLRLIYYSQIVNDFQKGDIAEGYSVSREKKESFPLTVTSAQKNPTAFYLCASSTAPGMDGYTFGSGTRLTVV.